This T cell receptor (beta chain) was captured in a study of blood T cell repertoires in COVID-19. Across the whole study: The samples span acute and convalescent COVID-19 from the United States, Italy and Spain. Sources were T cells, B-cell-depleted T cells, or PBMCs; the material itself was cDNA or gDNA.

Trimming took off 1 base at V and 0 bases at J, with 7 bases between the two ends. CDR1 is SGHDT and CDR2 is YYEEEE in the germline V gene. The CDR3 contains 14 residues. Authors' analysis steps: Reference gene primer amplification in the assay estimated nucleated cell counts. Data came from immunoSEQ multiplex PCR; TCRdb stores just in-frame clones and leaves some out. V and J calls and clone size are as listed in that table; D and trimming were resolved from the DNA. The sample has 180,000 or so clones; 87% are singletons. The TCR originated in a woman aged 45-60 years with acute or convalescent COVID-19. The gene calls are TRBV5-6 and TRBJ1-1, with D unclear. What was sequenced was peripheral blood. CDR3 loop: CASSLSGLNTEAFF. CDR3 DNA sequence: TGTGCCAGCAGCTTGTCGGGGTTGAACACTGAAGCTTTCTTT. Based on the CDR3 plus reference TRBV5-6 and TRBJ1-1, the full variable domain is DAGVTQSPTHLIKTRGQQVTLRCSPKSGHDTVSWYQQALGQGPQFIFQYYEEEERQRGNFPDRFSGHQFPNYSSELNVNALLLGDSALYLCASSLSGLNTEAFFGQGTRLTVV.